A selection of T cell receptor beta chains follows, all from one sample in a study of human T cells and chemical hapten exposure. Via MiXCR, TCRdb re-called the RACE reads, giving one row per CDR3 protein. In the table there are tens of thousands of distinct CDR3 sequences, about an eighth of which are singletons. Sequences were derived from whole blood, sampled in connection with sensitization to the hapten diphenylcyclopropenone (DPC). Source of these receptors: a man aged 25-40 years with alopecia areata. Some clones in this sample may be carry-over from other donors' samples. Each CDR3 is given with its conserved first and last residue. A D gene is named only where the DNA matches it firmly. Size is omitted from some rows. Given values are once, few, many or a class for expanded clones.

j_call d_call v_call clone_size cdr3_aa cdr3_nt
TRBJ1-1 NA TRBV7-2 NA CASSCFGVGTEETEAFF TGTGCCAGCAGCTGTTTTGGAGTGGGCACGGAAGAAACTGAAGCTTTCTTT
TRBJ2-4 NA TRBV13 few CASSLGAGAGDIQYF TGTGCCAGCAGCTTAGGGGCAGGGGCTGGGGACATTCAGTACTTC
TRBJ1-5 TRBD1 TRBV12-3/TRBV12-4 few CASSLGQGDQPQHF TGTGCCAGCAGTTTGGGACAGGGTGATCAGCCCCAGCATTTT
TRBJ2-7 NA TRBV5-1 many CASSFPTVSYEQYF TGCGCCAGCAGCTTCCCGACAGTCTCCTACGAGCAGTACTTC
TRBJ2-2 NA TRBV5-6 many CASSLGTVTGELFF TGTGCCAGCAGCTTGGGGACAGTCACCGGGGAGCTGTTTTTT
TRBJ2-5 NA TRBV6-6 many CASSFEPKVPRETQYF TGTGCCAGCAGTTTCGAACCGAAAGTCCCACGAGAGACCCAGTACTTC
TRBJ2-1 NA TRBV5-1 few CASKKNSPSSYNEQFF TGCGCCAGCAAAAAGAACTCGCCAAGCTCCTACAATGAGCAGTTCTTC
TRBJ1-5 NA TRBV29-1 few CSVETGWDQPQHF TGCAGCGTTGAAACAGGTTGGGATCAGCCCCAGCATTTT
TRBJ2-7 TRBD1 TRBV7-9 NA CASSSGPGTGDYEQYF TGTGCCAGCAGCTCAGGACCCGGGACAGGGGACTACGAGCAGTACTTC
TRBJ2-7 NA TRBV5-4 few CASSLVPDNYEQYF TGTGCCAGCAGCTTAGTTCCAGACAACTACGAGCAGTACTTC
TRBJ2-1 NA TRBV27 many CASTRAGQYNEQFF TGTGCCAGCACCCGGGCCGGACAATACAATGAGCAGTTCTTC
TRBJ2-3 TRBD1 TRBV5-1 NA CASSTSGGNSDTQYF TGCGCCAGCAGCACATCAGGGGGCAACTCAGATACGCAGTATTTT
TRBJ2-3 NA TRBV9 NA CASEEFADTQYF TGTGCCAGCGAGGAATTCGCAGATACGCAGTATTTT
TRBJ1-1 TRBD1 TRBV4-3 NA CASSLEIGQELEAFF TGCGCCAGCAGCCTGGAAATCGGACAGGAGCTAGAAGCTTTCTTT
TRBJ2-5 NA TRBV7-6 many CASSSRLGPETQYF TGTGCCAGCAGTTCCCGGCTGGGGCCAGAGACCCAGTACTTC
TRBJ1-1 TRBD1 TRBV29-1 NA CSARDRGLETEAFF TGCAGCGCCCGGGACAGGGGTTTAGAGACTGAAGCTTTCTTT
TRBJ2-7 NA TRBV25-1 many CASSGAGTPYNEQYF TGTGCCAGCAGTGGAGCCGGGACACCATACAACGAGCAGTACTTC
TRBJ1-4 NA TRBV10-3 NA CATHGGTNEKLFF TGTGCCACCCACGGGGGGACTAATGAAAAACTGTTTTTT
TRBJ2-3 NA TRBV18 few CASSPPGTRSPDTQYF TGTGCCAGCTCACCACCGGGCACTCGCTCCCCAGATACGCAGTATTTT
TRBJ1-1 NA TRBV3-1 few CASSQDGRAEAFF TGTGCCAGCAGCCAAGATGGCAGGGCAGAAGCTTTCTTT
TRBJ2-3 NA TRBV24-1 few CATSERPRTDTQYF TGTGCCACCAGTGAAAGACCCCGCACAGATACGCAGTATTTT
TRBJ1-1 NA TRBV25-1 few CGAGTGTEAFF TGTGGAGCAGGGACGGGCACTGAAGCTTTCTTT
TRBJ2-3 TRBD2 TRBV9 NA CASSVGSSGEDTQYF TGTGCCAGCAGCGTAGGGTCTAGCGGGGAGGATACGCAGTATTTT
TRBJ1-2 TRBD1 TRBV4-2 few CASSQAGTGGPSGYTF TGTGCCAGCAGCCAAGCCGGGACAGGGGGCCCTAGTGGCTACACCTTC
TRBJ1-2 NA TRBV18 NA CASSPDSAFNYGYTF TGTGCCAGCTCCCCCGACAGCGCCTTCAACTATGGCTACACCTTC
TRBJ2-1 TRBD1 TRBV7-6 NA CASSPGQGAGEQFF TGTGCCAGCAGCCCTGGACAGGGGGCAGGGGAGCAGTTCTTC
TRBJ1-6 NA TRBV15 many CATSVYLASPLHF TGTGCCACCAGCGTATACCTAGCTTCACCCCTCCACTTT
TRBJ2-1 NA TRBV5-1 few CASSSGTQNEQFF TGCGCCAGCAGCTCCGGGACCCAAAATGAGCAGTTCTTC
TRBJ2-1 NA TRBV12-3/TRBV12-4 NA CASSLSSGANEQFF TGTGCCAGCAGTCTATCGAGTGGGGCCAATGAGCAGTTCTTC
TRBJ2-2 TRBD1 TRBV2 many CASSPDRGYTGELFF TGTGCCAGCAGTCCGGACAGGGGGTACACCGGGGAGCTGTTTTTT
TRBJ2-5 NA TRBV6-1 many CATGMGDLETQYF TGTGCCACCGGAATGGGGGATTTGGAGACCCAGTACTTC
TRBJ2-1 NA TRBV7-9 few CASSPRSGDGEQFF TGTGCCAGCAGCCCGAGGTCTGGGGATGGTGAGCAGTTCTTC
TRBJ1-5 TRBD1 TRBV7-9 many CASSLQGADQPQHF TGTGCCAGCAGCCTACAGGGGGCTGATCAGCCCCAGCATTTT
TRBJ2-7 NA TRBV7-6 NA CASSPLTRTEQYF TGTGCCAGCAGCCCCTTGACCCGTACCGAGCAGTACTTC
TRBJ2-1 TRBD1 TRBV24-1 many CATSRQGFNNEQFF TGTGCCACCAGTAGACAGGGGTTTAACAATGAGCAGTTCTTC
TRBJ1-2 TRBD1 TRBV27 many CASSFSRDRDMKANYGYTF TGTGCCAGCAGTTTTTCCAGGGACAGGGATATGAAGGCTAACTATGGCTACACCTTC
TRBJ1-5 NA TRBV7-2 NA CASSSTGQPQHF TGTGCCAGCAGCTCCACCGGTCAGCCCCAGCATTTT
TRBJ2-1 NA TRBV5-1 few CASSLGGADNEQFF TGCGCCAGCAGCTTGGGAGGTGCTGACAATGAGCAGTTCTTC
TRBJ1-5 NA TRBV9 many CASSVGQNQPQHF TGTGCCAGCAGCGTAGGACAAAATCAGCCCCAGCATTTT
TRBJ2-6 NA TRBV2 few CASRRDVMSNVLTF TGTGCCAGCAGAAGGGACGTAATGTCCAACGTCCTGACTTTC